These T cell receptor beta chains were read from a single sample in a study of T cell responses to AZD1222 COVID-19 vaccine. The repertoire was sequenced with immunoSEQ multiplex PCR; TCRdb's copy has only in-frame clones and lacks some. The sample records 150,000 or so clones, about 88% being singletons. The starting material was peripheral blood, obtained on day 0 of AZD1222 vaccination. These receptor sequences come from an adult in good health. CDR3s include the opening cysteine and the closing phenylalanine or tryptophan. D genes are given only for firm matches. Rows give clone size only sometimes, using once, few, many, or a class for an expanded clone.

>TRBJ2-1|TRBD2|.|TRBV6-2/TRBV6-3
TGTGCCAGCAGTTACCAGGGTAGCGGGGGGTTCTCCTACAATGAGCAGTTCTTC
CASSYQGSGGFSYNEQFF
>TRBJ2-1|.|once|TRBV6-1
TGTGCCAGCAGTGAAGCGGAGTACAATGAGCAGTTCTTC
CASSEAEYNEQFF
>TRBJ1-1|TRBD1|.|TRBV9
TGTGCCAGCAGCCCGACAGGGCATATGAACACTGAAGCTTTCTTT
CASSPTGHMNTEAFF
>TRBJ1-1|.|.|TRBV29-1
TGCAGCGTTGTTGGGGGGGTTGCGAACACTGAAGCTTTCTTT
CSVVGGVANTEAFF
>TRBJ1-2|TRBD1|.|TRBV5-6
TGTGCCAGCACCTCCGTTGGACAGGGGGCCGGCTACACCTTC
CASTSVGQGAGYTF
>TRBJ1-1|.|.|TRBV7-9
TGTGCCAGCAGCCCCGGGGTGATGAACACTGAAGCTTTCTTT
CASSPGVMNTEAFF
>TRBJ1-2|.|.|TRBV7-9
TGTGCCAGCAGCTTAGCCGGCAGAATAAACTATGGCTACACCTTC
CASSLAGRINYGYTF
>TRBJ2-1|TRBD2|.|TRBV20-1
TGCAGTGCTAGTTTTCTAGCGGGAGGATCTAATGAGCAGTTCTTC
CSASFLAGGSNEQFF
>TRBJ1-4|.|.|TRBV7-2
TGTGCCAGCAGCTTGAGGTCCCCTCCAACTAATGAAAAACTGTTTTTT
CASSLRSPPTNEKLFF
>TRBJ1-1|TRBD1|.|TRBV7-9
TGTGCCAGCAGCCCTACGACAGGGGTGTACACTGAAGCTTTCTTT
CASSPTTGVYTEAFF
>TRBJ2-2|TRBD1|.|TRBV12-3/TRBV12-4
TGTGCCACCCCGGGACAGTGGCCCGGGGAGCTGTTTTTT
CATPGQWPGELFF
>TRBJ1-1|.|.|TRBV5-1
TGCGCCAGCAGCTTGGGGCTGGGAATGAACACTGAAGCTTTCTTT
CASSLGLGMNTEAFF
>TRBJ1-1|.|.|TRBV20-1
TGCAGTGCTAGTTCTCATTTGAACACTGAAGCTTTCTTT
CSASSHLNTEAFF
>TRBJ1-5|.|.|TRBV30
TGTGCCTGGAGTGTAGATGGGGGGCCAGGGAGCAATCAGCCCCAGCATTTT
CAWSVDGGPGSNQPQHF
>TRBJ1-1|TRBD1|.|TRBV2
TGTGCCAGCAGAGCGGACAGGGATCCTGAAGCTTTCTTT
CASRADRDPEAFF
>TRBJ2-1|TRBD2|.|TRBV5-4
TGTGCCAGCAGCCCGAGCGGGAGGGCCCTCAATGAGCAGTTCTTC
CASSPSGRALNEQFF
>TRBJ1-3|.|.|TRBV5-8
TGTGCCAGCAACTACCTGGTCGCCTCTGGAAACACCATATATTTT
CASNYLVASGNTIYF
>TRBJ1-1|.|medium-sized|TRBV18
TGTGCCAGCTCATCAGGTCAGGGAGCCAACCCATCCCATGAAGCTTTCTTT
CASSSGQGANPSHEAFF
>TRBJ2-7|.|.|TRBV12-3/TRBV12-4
TGTGCCAGCAGTCGCGGAAACGAGCAGTACTTC
CASSRGNEQYF
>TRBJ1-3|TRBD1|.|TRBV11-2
TGTGCCAGCAGCTTCGGACAGGGGACACCAAACACCATATATTTT
CASSFGQGTPNTIYF
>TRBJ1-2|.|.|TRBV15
TGTGCCACCAGCAGAGCTGGTAGACAGGATGGCTACACCTTC
CATSRAGRQDGYTF
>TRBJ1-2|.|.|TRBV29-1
TGCAGCGTTGAAAAGGAAGGGAACTATGGCTACACCTTC
CSVEKEGNYGYTF
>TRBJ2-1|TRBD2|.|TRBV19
TGTGCCAGTAGCGCCGGGACTAGCGGGGCAAAAATCTACAATGAGCAGTTCTTC
CASSAGTSGAKIYNEQFF
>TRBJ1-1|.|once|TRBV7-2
TGTGCCAGCGGACACAGGGATTTCGAGACTGAAGCTTTCTTT
CASGHRDFETEAFF
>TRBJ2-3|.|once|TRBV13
TGTGCCAGCAGCCCCCCGGACGGTCGCAGCACAGATACGCAGTATTTT
CASSPPDGRSTDTQYF
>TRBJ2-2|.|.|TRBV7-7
TGTGCCAGCAGCGTTGGACGGTATAACACCGGGGAGCTGTTTTTT
CASSVGRYNTGELFF
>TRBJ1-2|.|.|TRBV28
TGTGCCAGCAGTTTACAGGGACAAGGCTACACCTTC
CASSLQGQGYTF
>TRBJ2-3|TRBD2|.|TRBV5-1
TGCGCCAGCAGCTCCGAGCGGGAGGTACCAGATACGCAGTATTTT
CASSSEREVPDTQYF
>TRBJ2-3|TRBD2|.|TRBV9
TGTGCCAGCAGCGAACGAGCGGGACGCACAGATACGCAGTATTTT
CASSERAGRTDTQYF
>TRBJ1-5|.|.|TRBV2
TGTGCCAGCAGTATAGACAGAAGCAATCAGCCCCAGCATTTT
CASSIDRSNQPQHF
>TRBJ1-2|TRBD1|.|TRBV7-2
TGTGCCAGCAGCTACCCGGGACAGGGATATGGCTACACCTTC
CASSYPGQGYGYTF
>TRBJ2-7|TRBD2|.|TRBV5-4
TGTGCCAGCAGCATCTGGACTAGCGGGAGGGCCGATGCCGCCTACGAGCAGTACTTC
CASSIWTSGRADAAYEQYF
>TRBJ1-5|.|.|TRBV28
TGTGCCAGCAGTCCCCGTAGAGAGCCTGGGATGCGGGGCAATCAGCCCCAGCATTTT
CASSPRREPGMRGNQPQHF
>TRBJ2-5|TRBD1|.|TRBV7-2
TGTGCCAGCAGCTTAGGGACAGGGGGCGCGAAGACCCAGTACTTC
CASSLGTGGAKTQYF
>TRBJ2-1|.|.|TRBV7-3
TGTGCCAGCAGCAAAAAGCCGGGACTGGACAATGAAGAGCAGTTCTTC
CASSKKPGLDNEEQFF
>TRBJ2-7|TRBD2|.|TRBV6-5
TGTGCCAGCAGACCAAGACTAGCGGGAAACGGGGAGCAGTACTTC
CASRPRLAGNGEQYF
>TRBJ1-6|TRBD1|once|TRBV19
TGTGCCAGTAATTTAGGGACAGGGAATTCACCCCTCCACTTT
CASNLGTGNSPLHF
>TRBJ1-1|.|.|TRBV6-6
TGTGCCAGCGCGGGAGTAAGGGGCATGAACACTGAAGCTTTCTTT
CASAGVRGMNTEAFF
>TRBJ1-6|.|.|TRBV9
TGTGCCAGCAGCGAGAGACCCTTGAGTAATTCACCCCTCCACTTT
CASSERPLSNSPLHF
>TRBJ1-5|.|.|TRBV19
TGTGCCAGTAGTATAGTTTGGGCTGGAAATCAGCCCCAGCATTTT
CASSIVWAGNQPQHF
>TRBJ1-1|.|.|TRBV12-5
TGTGCTAGTGGTTTGTCGTCATTTGGGCCCCTCACTGAAGCTTTCTTT
CASGLSSFGPLTEAFF
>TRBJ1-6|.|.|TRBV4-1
TGCGCCAGCAGCCAGGACAGAACGAATAATTCACCCCTCCACTTT
CASSQDRTNNSPLHF
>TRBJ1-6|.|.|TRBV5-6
TGTGCCAGCAGCCTTGGGTTCTCACCCCTCCACTTT
CASSLGFSPLHF